Each of the 12 T cell receptor beta chains below was sequenced from the same sample in a study of T cells in Graves' hyperthyroidism and ophthalmopathy. Amplification of TCR beta CDR3 regions used RNA as the template. TCR CDR3 regions were first amplified by RT-PCR with HTBI primers. TCRdb passed the multiplex PCR reads through MiXCR, listing each CDR3 protein once. The top ten hold 15% to 20% of the sample, which has about 480,000 distinct CDR3 sequences, roughly an eighth seen once. The specimen was blood. The receptor source for this set is a woman between 18 and 30 years old with Graves' hyperthyroidism.

This clonotype was seen ten or more times. The V and J genes are TRBV19 and TRBJ2-3; 9 bases agree with TRBD2. Germline V CDR1 and CDR2: LNHDA, SQIVND (reference sequence). The CDR3 length is 14 residues. V trimming: 5 bases; J trimming: 6 bases; junction bases outside the gene matches: 6. The CDR3 protein is CASSSSGTSDTQYF. The CDR3, as DNA: TGTGCCAGTAGTTCTTCGGGGACTAGCGATACGCAGTATTTT.

This sequence joins TRBV20-1 and TRBJ1-4; possible D gene TRBD1, 5 bases. CDR1 and CDR2 (germline): DFQATT, SNEGSKA (reference sequence). The V end lost 5 bases, the J end lost 5 bases, and 18 bases lay between the germline ends. The length of the CDR3 is 15 residues. The chain's CDR3 is CSAPPPRDGNEKLFF. The CDR3 DNA reads TGCAGTGCTCCCCCCCCAAGGGACGGAAATGAAAAACTGTTTTTT.

This clonotype was recorded at least ten times. V usage is TRBV11-3 and J usage is TRBJ2-1, with a possible D match to TRBD2 (5 bases). Germline V CDR1 and CDR2: SGHNT, YENEEA. CDR3 length: 13 residues. The V gene lost 4 bases and the J gene lost 5 bases, with 9 bases spanning the gap. CDR3 amino acids: CASSSKGDNEQFF. DNA of the CDR3: TGTGCCAGCAGCTCCAAGGGAGACAATGAGCAGTTCTTC. Full variable domain (remainder filled in from reference TRBV11-3 and TRBJ2-1): EAGVVQSPRYKIIEKKQPVAFWCNPISGHNTLYWYLQNLGQGPELLIRYENEEAVDDSQLPKDRFSAERLKGVDSTLKIQPAELGDSAVYLCASSSKGDNEQFFGPGTRLTVL.

V gene TRBV5-6 combines with J gene TRBJ1-2; unclear D gene. V was clipped by 2 bases and J by 4 bases, with 9 bases between them. The germline CDR1 and CDR2 sequences are SGHDT and YYEEEE. This CDR3 is built from 13 residues. CDR3 region: CASSFGTAYGYTF. DNA of the CDR3: TGTGCCAGCAGCTTCGGAACAGCCTATGGCTACACCTTC.

This clonotype occurred many times. CDR3 DNA sequence: TGTGCCAGCTCACACAGGACTAGCGGCTACAATGAGCAGTTCTTC. It translates to CASSHRTSGYNEQFF. This chain joins TRBV18 and TRBJ2-1; TRBD2 aligns across 10 bases. The CDR3 is made up of 15 amino acids. J was trimmed by 3 bases and V by 4 bases; bases with no gene match: 3. Germline V CDR1 and CDR2: KGHSH, LQKENI.

This clonotype was counted ten times or more. The chain combines TRBV11-2 with TRBJ2-1, with D possibly TRBD2 on 6 matching bases. CDR1 SGHAT and CDR2 FQNNGV come from the germline V gene. Trimming left V 0 bases short and J 12 bases short, with 18 bases between. This CDR3 comprises 15 residues. For the CDR3, the DNA is TGTGCCAGCAGCTTAGATCTCGGGGGAGGCCCTCCGCAGTTCTTC. Its protein is CASSLDLGGGPPQFF.

The CDR3 nucleotides read TGTGCCAGCAGCCCTACTAATTTACGCGGCGGGGAGCTGTTTTTT. It specifies CASSPTNLRGGELFF. The genes are TRBV5-8 and TRBJ2-2; no clear D gene. The V gene's germline CDR1 is SGHTS and CDR2 YDEGEE. The CDR3 covers 15 residues. Trimming removed 4 bases at V and 7 bases at J, with 17 bases between.

As for this clonotype: No conserved phenylalanine or tryptophan ends this CDR3, so it is likely a read error. The chain recombines TRBV6-2 or TRBV6-3 with TRBJ1-3; no clear D. Trimming pared 6 bases from V and 1 base from J, leaving 10 bases between. The CDR3 loop spans 14 amino acids. Germline V gives CDR1 MNHEY, CDR2 SVGEGT. The CDR3 region is CASSPEESGNTIYL. The DNA of the CDR3 is TGTGCCAGCAGCCCAGAGGAGTCTGGAAACACCATATATCTT.

This clonotype was observed many times. The chain employs TRBV15 and TRBJ2-3, with TRBD2 as a possible D gene (5 bases). Germline V gene data show CDR1 as LNHNV and CDR2 as YYDKDF (reference sequence). The CDR3 runs 14 residues. Trimming shortened V by 6 bases and J by 0 bases, and 10 bases separated the two germline ends. The CDR3 reads CATRSGSSTDTQYF. CDR3 DNA: TGTGCCACCAGGAGCGGATCTAGCACAGATACGCAGTATTTT.

This clonotype has ten or more counts. The genes are TRBV11-2 and TRBJ2-3; tentative D call: TRBD2 (6 bases). Germline CDR1 and CDR2: SGHAT and FQNNGV. V lost 3 bases, J lost 0 bases, and 10 bases lay in between. CDR3 size: 15 residues. The CDR3 is CASSFGGTSTDTQYF. The CDR3 coding sequence is TGTGCCAGCAGCTTTGGCGGGACTAGCACAGATACGCAGTATTTT.

In this sample, this clonotype turned up many times. The rearrangement uses TRBV11-2 and TRBJ2-1, with 11 bases identical to TRBD2. The trim removed 5 bases at V and 10 bases at J, leaving 19 bases unmatched. Germline lookup yields CDR1 SGHAT and CDR2 FQNNGV. CDR3 length equals 18 residues. CDR3 amino acids: CASSPLSLAGGPLEEQFF. CDR3 coding DNA: TGTGCCAGCAGCCCGCTCTCCTTAGCGGGAGGGCCTCTTGAAGAGCAGTTCTTC.

The chain carries TRBV4-2 and TRBJ2-7; 9 bases are a match to TRBD2. V lost 4 bases to trimming and J lost 5 bases; unmatched junction nucleotides: 6. Germline loops: CDR1 LGHNA, CDR2 YNFKEQ. The CDR3 length is 14 residues. The CDR3 DNA sequence: TGTGCCAGCAGCCCGGGGACTAGCTTCCACGAGCAGTACGTC. Protein: CASSPGTSFHEQYV.